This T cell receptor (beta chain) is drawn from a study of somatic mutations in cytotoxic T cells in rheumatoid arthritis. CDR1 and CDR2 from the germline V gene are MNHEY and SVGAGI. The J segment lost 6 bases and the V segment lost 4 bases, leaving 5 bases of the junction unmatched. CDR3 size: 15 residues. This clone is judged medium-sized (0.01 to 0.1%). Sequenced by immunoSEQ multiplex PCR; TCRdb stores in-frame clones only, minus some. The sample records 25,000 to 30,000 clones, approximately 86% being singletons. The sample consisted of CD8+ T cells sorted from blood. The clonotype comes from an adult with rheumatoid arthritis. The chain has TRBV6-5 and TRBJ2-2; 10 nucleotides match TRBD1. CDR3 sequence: CASSSGTGVPGELFF. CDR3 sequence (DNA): TGTGCCAGCAGTTCAGGGACAGGGGTCCCCGGGGAGCTGTTTTTT.